Below, one T cell receptor (beta chain) is given with its context. The method was immunoSEQ multiplex PCR; TCRdb's version includes in-frame clones alone and lacks a portion of them. Here the sample spans some 410,000 clones, 88% being singletons. CDR1 is SGHDT, CDR2 YYEEEE, per germline. V was clipped by 7 bases and J by 5 bases; unmatched bases: 6. The CDR3 sequence is 14 residues long. This specimen belongs to a study of blood T cell repertoires in COVID-19. Whole-study context: Whether acute or convalescent, the COVID-19 samples came from the United States, Italy and Spain.

The TCR was taken from a woman in her 30s with acute COVID-19. The chain links TRBV5-6 to TRBJ2-5; TRBD2 agrees at 12 bases. The material sequenced was PBMCs or T cells enriched from blood (not recorded which). The CDR3 DNA reads TGTGCCAGCCGCCTAGCGGGGGGGGTGGAGACCCAGTACTTC. Translation: CASRLAGGVETQYF.